Shown below are 2 T cell receptor beta chains from a single sample sequenced in a study of T cell responses to AZD1222 COVID-19 vaccine. The data were produced by immunoSEQ multiplex PCR, yet TCRdb's version contains in-frame clones alone and is incomplete. Of approximately 150,000 clones in the sample, approximately 88% were seen once. Sequencing used peripheral blood, obtained on day 0 of AZD1222 vaccination. These receptors all come from an adult in good health.

This clone was recorded only once. V gene TRBV6-1 combines with J gene TRBJ1-1, with D hard to call. Deletions cut 7 bases from V and 3 bases from J, with 12 bases between. The length of the CDR3 is 13 residues. Germline V gene sequence: CDR1 MNHNS, CDR2 SASEGT. Written as DNA, the CDR3 is TGTGCCAGCAATTCCCGGGGAGACACTGAAGCTTTCTTT. The encoded protein is CASNSRGDTEAFF.

The V and J genes are TRBV5-5 and TRBJ1-4; maybe TRBD1 (5 bases). Germline CDR1 reads SGHKS; CDR2 reads YYEKEE (reference sequence). V was pared by 4 bases and J by 6 bases, with 16 bases between. The CDR3 length is 15 residues. CDR3: CASSTSGDVYEKLFF. The CDR3 DNA reads as TGTGCCAGCAGCACCTCGGGGGATGTTTATGAAAAACTGTTTTTT.